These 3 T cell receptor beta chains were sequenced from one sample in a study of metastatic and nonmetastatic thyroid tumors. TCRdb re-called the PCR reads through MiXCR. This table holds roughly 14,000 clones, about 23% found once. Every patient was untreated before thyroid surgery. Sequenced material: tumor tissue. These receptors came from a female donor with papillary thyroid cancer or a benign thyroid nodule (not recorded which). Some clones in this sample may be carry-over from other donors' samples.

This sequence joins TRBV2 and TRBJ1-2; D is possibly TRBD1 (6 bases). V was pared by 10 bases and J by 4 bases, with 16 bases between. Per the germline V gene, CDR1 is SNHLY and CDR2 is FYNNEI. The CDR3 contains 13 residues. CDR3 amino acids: CAIGGGGRYGYTF. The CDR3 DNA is TGTGCCATCGGAGGTGGGGGCCGCTATGGCTACACCTTC. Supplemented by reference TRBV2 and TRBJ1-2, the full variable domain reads EPEVTQTPSHQVTQMGQEVILRCVPISNHLYFYWYRQILGQKVEFLVSFYNNEISEKSEIFDDQFSVERPDGSNFTLKIRSTKLEDSAMYFCAIGGGGRYGYTFGSGTRLTVV.

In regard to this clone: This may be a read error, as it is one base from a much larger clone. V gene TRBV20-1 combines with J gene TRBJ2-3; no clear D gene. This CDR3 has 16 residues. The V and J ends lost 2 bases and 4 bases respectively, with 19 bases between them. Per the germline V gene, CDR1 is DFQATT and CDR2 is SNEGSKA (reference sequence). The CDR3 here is CSARRMISQSADTQYF. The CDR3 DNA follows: TGCAGTGCTAGAAGGATGATCAGTCAATCGGCAGATACGCAGTATTTT.

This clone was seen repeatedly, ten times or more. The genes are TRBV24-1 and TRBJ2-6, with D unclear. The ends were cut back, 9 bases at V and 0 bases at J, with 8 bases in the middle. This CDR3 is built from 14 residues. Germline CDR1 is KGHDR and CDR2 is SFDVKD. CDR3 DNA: TGTGCCACCCAACCAGCCTCTGGGGCCAACGTCCTGACTTTC. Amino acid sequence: CATQPASGANVLTF.